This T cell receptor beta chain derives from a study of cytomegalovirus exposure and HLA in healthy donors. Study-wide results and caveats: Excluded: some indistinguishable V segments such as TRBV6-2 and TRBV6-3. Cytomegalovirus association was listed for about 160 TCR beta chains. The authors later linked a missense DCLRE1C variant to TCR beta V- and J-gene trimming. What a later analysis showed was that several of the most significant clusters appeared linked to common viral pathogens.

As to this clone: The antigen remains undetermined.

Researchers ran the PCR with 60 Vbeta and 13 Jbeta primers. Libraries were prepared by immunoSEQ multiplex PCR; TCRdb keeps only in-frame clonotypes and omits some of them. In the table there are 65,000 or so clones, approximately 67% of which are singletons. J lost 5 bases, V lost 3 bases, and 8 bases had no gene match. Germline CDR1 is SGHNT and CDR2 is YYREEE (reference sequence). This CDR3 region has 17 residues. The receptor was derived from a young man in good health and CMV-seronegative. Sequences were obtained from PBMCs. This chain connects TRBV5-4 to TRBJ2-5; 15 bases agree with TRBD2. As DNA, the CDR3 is TGTGCCAGCAGCTGGGGTGGGACTAGCGGGGGGTCGGAGACCCAGTACTTC. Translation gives CASSWGGTSGGSETQYF.